Presented here are 12 T cell receptor beta chains from one specimen sequenced in a study of shared clonotypes between healthy human individuals. Profiling relied on immunoSEQ multiplex PCR, and the TCRdb table lists in-frame clones only, not all of them. The table shows about 580,000 clones, with roughly 98% occurring only once. In the naive CD8 group, cells lacked CD45RO and were positively selected for CCR7, so terminally differentiated effector memory CD45RA+ cells were left out. Source material: naive CD8+ T cells sorted from blood. The receptor source for this set is a man aged 25-45 years in good health.

The chain has TRBV19 and TRBJ1-4; TRBD1 matches 7 bases. This CDR3 contains 17 residues. Unmatched junction bases numbered 8, after V lost 4 bases and J lost 0 bases. CDR1 is LNHDA and CDR2 is SQIVND in the germline V gene (reference sequence). The CDR3 sequence: CASSNFPGTATNEKLFF. In DNA form, the CDR3 reads TGTGCCAGTAGTAATTTCCCCGGGACAGCAACTAATGAAAAACTGTTTTTT.

V usage is TRBV29-1 and J usage is TRBJ2-7; 7 bases map to TRBD1. CDR1 is SQVTM, CDR2 ANQGSEA, per germline. J lost 2 bases, V lost 6 bases, and 19 bases had no gene match. The CDR3 spans 17 residues. In DNA, the CDR3 is TGCAGCGTGCCCCGACAGGGAGCATCGGTAGTCCCCTACGAGCAGTACTTC. It is translated as CSVPRQGASVVPYEQYF.

Only one count was recorded for this clone. The chain is built from TRBV7-9 and TRBJ1-2; 7 nucleotides agree with TRBD1. This CDR3 region has 15 residues. Germline-derived CDR1 and CDR2 are SEHNR and FQNEAQ (reference sequence). The trim removed 5 bases at V and 9 bases at J, leaving 15 bases unmatched. The CDR3 DNA follows: TGTGCCAGCAGCGCCGGGACAGCCGAAACCTGGCGCTACACCTTC. Amino acids: CASSAGTAETWRYTF.

The rearrangement joins TRBV6-5 to TRBJ1-1; tentative D call: TRBD1 (5 bases). V was pared by 7 bases and J by 5 bases, with 14 bases between. Germline loops: CDR1 MNHEY, CDR2 SVGAGI. The CDR3 consists of 13 residues. The CDR3 nucleotides read TGTGCCAGCAAGGGGTACGGGGCAACTGAAGCTTTCTTT. It translates to CASKGYGATEAFF.

This chain joins TRBV10-1 and TRBJ2-7; 7 bases line up with TRBD1. The V gene's germline CDR1 is WNHNN and CDR2 SYGVQD (reference sequence). CDR3 length: 15 residues. Trimming at V came to 3 bases and at J to 0 bases, leaving 5 bases not matched to a gene. The CDR3 DNA sequence: TGCGCCAGCAGTGACCCGACAGGGAACTCCTACGAGCAGTACTTC. Translated, it gives CASSDPTGNSYEQYF.

J is TRBJ1-1 and V is TRBV27; D unresolved. The CDR3 loop spans 13 amino acids. Germline-derived CDR1 and CDR2 are MNHEY and SMNVEV (reference sequence). Trimming removed 6 bases from V and 4 bases from J, with 12 bases in between. CDR3 region: CASRTGITTEAFF. As DNA, the CDR3 is TGTGCCAGCAGGACGGGCATAACCACTGAAGCTTTCTTT.

The chain uses TRBV5-4 and TRBJ2-5, with TRBD1 matching 8 bases. Germline-derived CDR1 and CDR2 are SGHNT and YYREEE (reference sequence). The CDR3 is made up of 14 amino acids. Trimming cost V 8 bases and J 1 base; bases outside gene matches: 7. The CDR3 DNA sequence: TGTGCCAGTCCCTGGACAGGGCGCCAAGAGACCCAGTACTTC. This translates into CASPWTGRQETQYF.

In DNA, the CDR3 is TGTGCCAGCAGCTTTGCAGACTATGCGGCAACTGAGCAGTTCTTC. Translating it yields CASSFADYAATEQFF. V gene TRBV7-9 combines with J gene TRBJ2-1; tentative D call: TRBD2 (5 bases). Germline-derived CDR1 and CDR2 are SEHNR and FQNEAQ (reference sequence). V lost 3 bases and J 9 bases, leaving 18 bases between the germline ends. The length of the CDR3 is 15 residues.

This clone was observed once. This sequence joins TRBV2 and TRBJ2-7; D is unresolved. This CDR3 is 13 amino acids long. Germline V gives CDR1 SNHLY, CDR2 FYNNEI. Trimming cost V 0 bases and J 5 bases, with 8 bases left between them. DNA of the CDR3: TGTGCCAGCAGTGAAGCGCCGGCGAACGAGCAGTACTTC. This codes for CASSEAPANEQYF.

The rearrangement uses TRBV27 and TRBJ1-2; D gene uncertain. The V end lost 0 bases, the J end lost 5 bases, and 13 bases lay between the germline ends. The CDR3 is 15 residues long. Germline CDR1 reads MNHEY; CDR2 reads SMNVEV (reference sequence). The CDR3, as DNA: TGTGCCAGCAGTTTATCGTCCCCTGATTGGTATGGCTACACCTTC. Encoded protein: CASSLSSPDWYGYTF.

The rearrangement joins TRBV10-1 to TRBJ2-3; D may be TRBD2 (5 bases). Trimming removed 0 bases at V and 1 base at J, with 14 bases between. Germline assignment: CDR1 WNHNN and CDR2 SYGVQD (reference sequence). The CDR3 loop spans 17 amino acids. CDR3 in amino acids: CASSESVGELGTDTQYF. The CDR3 DNA is TGCGCCAGCAGTGAGTCCGTCGGGGAGTTGGGCACAGATACGCAGTATTTT.

The chain carries TRBV2 and TRBJ2-1; TRBD2 matches 10 bases. This CDR3 is 18 amino acids long. V was pared by 3 bases and J by 5 bases, with 13 bases of the junction left unmatched. Germline V CDR1 and CDR2: SNHLY, FYNNEI. CDR3 bases: TGTGCCAGCAGTGACTCGTTTCTAGCGGGAGCAGATAACAATGAGCAGTTCTTC. The encoded protein is CASSDSFLAGADNNEQFF.